A single sample is the source of the 14 T cell receptor beta chains below, sequenced in a study of cytomegalovirus exposure and HLA in healthy donors. Amplification used 60 Vbeta primers and 13 Jbeta primers. The data were produced by immunoSEQ multiplex PCR, yet TCRdb's version contains in-frame clones alone and is incomplete. This sample carries roughly 130,000 clones, about 78% of them seen once, and the ten largest clones take approximately 2.9%. The sample comprised PBMCs. The receptors come from a human donor in good health.

V usage is TRBV4-2 and J usage is TRBJ2-3; 12 bases are a match to TRBD2. Germline CDR1 and CDR2: LGHNA and YNFKEQ. The CDR3 spans 17 residues. V dropped 4 bases and J dropped 2; count of bases not matched to a gene: 7. The CDR3 here is CASSPKGTSGYTDTQYF. The CDR3 nucleotides are TGTGCCAGCAGCCCGAAGGGGACTAGCGGGTACACAGATACGCAGTATTTT.

This clone was observed a handful of times. The CDR3 is CASTQGGRNEQFF. Written as DNA, the CDR3 is TGTGCCAGCACCCAGGGGGGCCGCAATGAGCAGTTCTTC. V gene TRBV6-4 combines with J gene TRBJ2-1; possibly TRBD1 for D (7 bases). The CDR3 spans 13 residues. Germline assignment: CDR1 MRHNA and CDR2 SNTAGT. Trimming removed 7 bases from V and 6 bases from J, with 13 bases in between.

The chain carries TRBV5-6 and TRBJ1-1; a weak D match, TRBD1 (6 bases). The CDR3 has 13 residues. Germline V CDR1 and CDR2: SGHDT, YYEEEE. V lost 4 bases, J lost 7 bases, and 14 bases lay in between. CDR3 region: CASSPTGLREAFF. The CDR3 DNA reads as TGTGCCAGCAGCCCGACAGGTTTGCGTGAAGCTTTCTTT.

The rearrangement links TRBV12-2 to TRBJ2-7; no check of the table's D call, TRBD1, against the DNA was made. TRBV12-2 is an annotated pseudogene. CDR3 length: 15 residues. The CDR3 reads CASRLGTFYSYEQYF. The CDR3 bases are TGTGCAAGTCGCTTAGGGACATTTTACTCCTACGAGCAGTACTTC.

This clone was seen just once. CDR3 region: CASSLYQNYGYTF. CDR3 in DNA: TGTGCCAGCAGTTTATACCAGAACTATGGCTACACCTTC. The chain employs TRBV27 and TRBJ1-2; D remains ambiguous. CDR3 length: 13 amino acids. The V gene lost 1 base and the J gene lost 2 bases, with 5 bases spanning the gap. The germline CDR1 and CDR2 sequences are MNHEY and SMNVEV (reference sequence).

This chain connects TRBV19 to TRBJ2-2; 7 nucleotides agree with TRBD2. From germline, CDR1 is LNHDA and CDR2 SQIVND (reference sequence). V lost 7 bases to trimming and J lost 6 bases; unmatched junction nucleotides: 20. CDR3 size: 18 residues. CDR3 coding DNA: TGTGCCAGTACCCGGACTAGAGGCGGGGTTATACGGGCCGGGGAGCTGTTTTTT. This encodes CASTRTRGGVIRAGELFF.

The rearrangement uses TRBV5-1 and TRBJ2-7; a possible D gene is TRBD2 (5 bases). Germline values: CDR1 SGHRS, CDR2 YFSETQ. V was cut by 1 base and J by 6 bases, with 11 bases left in between. This CDR3 has 13 residues. The CDR3 sequence: CASSLSGSAEQYF. The CDR3 DNA reads TGCGCCAGCAGCTTGAGCGGTAGCGCCGAGCAGTACTTC.

A single count supports this clone. The chain links TRBV29-1 to TRBJ2-3, with 9 positions matching TRBD1. The V and J ends lost 7 bases and 3 bases, in that order; junction bases with no gene match: 8. CDR1 is SQVTM, CDR2 ANQGSEA, per germline. The CDR3 extends over 14 amino acids. The CDR3 DNA follows: TGCAGCGGGAAGACAGGGGGTGGAACAGATACGCAGTATTTT. Its translation is CSGKTGGGTDTQYF.

There are a few counts of this clone. The chain employs TRBV9 and TRBJ2-1; TRBD1 matches 9 bases. The germline V gene encodes CDR1 SGDLS and CDR2 YYNGEE. Losses at the gene ends were 3 bases for V and 7 bases for J; bases not matched to a gene: 11. The CDR3 sequence is 16 residues long. The CDR3 is CASSAQRDRVFNEQFF. The CDR3 region has the DNA TGTGCCAGCAGCGCTCAGAGGGACAGGGTCTTTAATGAGCAGTTCTTC.

The chain has TRBV9 and TRBJ1-3; TRBD1 aligns across 12 bases. Unmatched junction bases numbered 7, after V lost 3 bases and J lost 3 bases. The CDR3 runs to 17 residues. Germline-derived CDR1 and CDR2 are SGDLS and YYNGEE. CDR3 region: CASSDGTGGAYGNTIYF. In nucleotides, the CDR3 is TGTGCCAGCAGCGACGGGACAGGGGGCGCGTATGGAAACACCATATATTTT.

V usage is TRBV18 and J usage is TRBJ2-5, with TRBD1 matching 7 bases. The J call may be incorrect, as the DNA end agrees better with TRBJ2-7. Germline CDR1 reads KGHSH; CDR2 reads LQKENI. This CDR3 is 15 amino acids long. The CDR3 region has the DNA TGTGCCAGCTCACCCGGTCAGGGGGTTTCGTACGAGCAGTACTTC. Protein product: CASSPGQGVSYEQYF.

CDR3 amino acids: CASSFRTGLYEQYF. CDR3 nucleotides: TGTGCCAGCAGTTTCCGGACAGGGCTCTACGAGCAGTACTTC. The rearrangement links TRBV6-5 to TRBJ2-7; 8 bases align to TRBD1. The CDR3 runs to 14 residues. Germline V lookup: CDR1 MNHEY, CDR2 SVGAGI. V was pared by 4 bases and J by 3 bases, with 5 bases of the junction left unmatched.

This rearrangement joins TRBV6-1 to TRBJ2-1; 8 bases match TRBD2. The trim removed 3 bases at V and 6 bases at J, leaving 7 bases unmatched. Germline CDR1 MNHNS, CDR2 SASEGT. The CDR3 totals 15 residues. DNA of the CDR3: TGTGCCAGCAGTGACCGCGGGGGGCGCTTCAATGAGCAGTTCTTC. This encodes CASSDRGGRFNEQFF.

This rearrangement joins TRBV28 to TRBJ2-3; TRBD2 matches 12 bases. Trimming took 6 bases from V and 5 from J; bases not matched to a gene: 6. CDR3 length: 15 amino acids. Germline-derived CDR1 and CDR2 are MDHEN and SYDVKM. CDR3 bases: TGTGCCAGCAGCGCGACTAGCGGGAGAGTAGATACGCAGTATTTT. This gives the protein CASSATSGRVDTQYF.